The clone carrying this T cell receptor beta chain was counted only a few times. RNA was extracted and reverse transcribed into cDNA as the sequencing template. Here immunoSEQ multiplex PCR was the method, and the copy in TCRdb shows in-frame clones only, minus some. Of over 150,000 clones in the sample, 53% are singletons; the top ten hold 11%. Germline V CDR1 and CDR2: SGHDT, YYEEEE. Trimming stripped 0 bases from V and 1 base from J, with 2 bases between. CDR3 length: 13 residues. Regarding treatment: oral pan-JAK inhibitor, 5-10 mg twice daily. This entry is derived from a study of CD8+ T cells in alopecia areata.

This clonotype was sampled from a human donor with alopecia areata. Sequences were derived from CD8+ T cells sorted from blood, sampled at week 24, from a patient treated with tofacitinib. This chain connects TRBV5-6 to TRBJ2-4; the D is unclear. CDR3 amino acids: CASSLGAKNIQYF. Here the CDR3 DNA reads TGTGCCAGCAGCTTGGGGGCCAAAAACATTCAGTACTTC.